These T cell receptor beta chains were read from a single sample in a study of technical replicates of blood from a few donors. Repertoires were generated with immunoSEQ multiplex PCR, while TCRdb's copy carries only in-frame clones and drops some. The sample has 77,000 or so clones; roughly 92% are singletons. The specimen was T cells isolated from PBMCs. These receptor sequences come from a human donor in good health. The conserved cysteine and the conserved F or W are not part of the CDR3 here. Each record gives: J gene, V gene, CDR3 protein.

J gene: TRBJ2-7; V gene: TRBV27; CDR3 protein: ASSLIGTGGYEQY
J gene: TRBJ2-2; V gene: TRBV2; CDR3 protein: ASRVQANTGELF
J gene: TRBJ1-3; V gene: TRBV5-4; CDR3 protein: ASSPGTAGNTIY
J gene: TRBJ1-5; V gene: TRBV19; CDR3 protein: ASSRTLDQPQH
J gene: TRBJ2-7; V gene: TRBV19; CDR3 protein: ASSIGGSADYEQY
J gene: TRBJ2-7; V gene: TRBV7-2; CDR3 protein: ASSSRTGYHYEQY
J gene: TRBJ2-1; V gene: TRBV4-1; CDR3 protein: ASSQDDGTSGSGEQF
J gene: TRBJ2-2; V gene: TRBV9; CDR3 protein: ASRAEANTGELF
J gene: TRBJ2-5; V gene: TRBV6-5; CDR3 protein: ASRLLGQGKETQY
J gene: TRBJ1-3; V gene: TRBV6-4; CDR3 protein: ASSELKTNTIY
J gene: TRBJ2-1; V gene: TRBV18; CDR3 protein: ASSPEGLAGAYNEQF
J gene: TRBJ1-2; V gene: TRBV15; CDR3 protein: ATSRGRTGDYGYT
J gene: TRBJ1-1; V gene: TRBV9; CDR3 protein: ASSAGVNTEAF
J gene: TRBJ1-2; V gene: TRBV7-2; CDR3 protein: ASSLGRGNYGYT
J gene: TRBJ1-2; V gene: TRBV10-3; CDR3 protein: AISEFPGQGRGYT
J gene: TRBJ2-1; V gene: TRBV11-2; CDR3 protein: ASSSYEQF